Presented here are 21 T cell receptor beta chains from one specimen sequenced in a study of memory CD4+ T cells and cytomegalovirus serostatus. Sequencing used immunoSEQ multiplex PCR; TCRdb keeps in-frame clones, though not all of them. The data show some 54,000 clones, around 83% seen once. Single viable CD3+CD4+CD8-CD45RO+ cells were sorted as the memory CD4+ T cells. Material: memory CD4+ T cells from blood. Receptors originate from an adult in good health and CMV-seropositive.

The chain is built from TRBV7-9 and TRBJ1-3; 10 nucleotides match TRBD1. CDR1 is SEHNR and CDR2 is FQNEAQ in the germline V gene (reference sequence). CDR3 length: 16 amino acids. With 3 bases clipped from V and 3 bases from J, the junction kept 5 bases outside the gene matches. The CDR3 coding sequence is TGTGCCAGCAGCTTTCGAGGGACAGGGGTTGGAAACACCATATATTTT. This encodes CASSFRGTGVGNTIYF.

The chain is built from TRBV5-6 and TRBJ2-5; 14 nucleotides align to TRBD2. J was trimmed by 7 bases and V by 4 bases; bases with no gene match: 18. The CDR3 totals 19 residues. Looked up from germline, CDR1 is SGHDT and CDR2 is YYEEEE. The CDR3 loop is CASSPVPGLAGDHGGTQYF. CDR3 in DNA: TGTGCCAGCAGCCCGGTCCCGGGACTAGCGGGGGACCACGGGGGGACCCAGTACTTC.

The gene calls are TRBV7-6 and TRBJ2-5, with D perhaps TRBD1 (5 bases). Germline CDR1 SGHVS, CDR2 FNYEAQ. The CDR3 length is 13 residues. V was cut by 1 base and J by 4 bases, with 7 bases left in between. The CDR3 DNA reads TGTGCCAGCAGCTTAGGACAGAGAGAGACCCAGTACTTC. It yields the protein CASSLGQRETQYF.

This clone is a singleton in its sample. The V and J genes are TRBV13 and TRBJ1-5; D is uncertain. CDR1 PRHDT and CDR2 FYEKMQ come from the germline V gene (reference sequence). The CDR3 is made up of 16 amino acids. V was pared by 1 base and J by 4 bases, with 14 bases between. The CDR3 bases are TGTGCCAGCAGCTTAGATGGGCCAGTTCCAAATCAGCCCCAGCATTTT. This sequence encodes CASSLDGPVPNQPQHF.

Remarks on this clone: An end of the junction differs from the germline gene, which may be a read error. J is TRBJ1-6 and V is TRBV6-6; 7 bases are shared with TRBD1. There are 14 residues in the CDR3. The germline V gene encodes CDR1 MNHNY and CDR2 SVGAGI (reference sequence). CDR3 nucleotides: TGTGCCAGCAGCCGCGGGACAGTCTCGGAATTTTTGTCCTTT. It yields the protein CASSRGTVSEFLSF.

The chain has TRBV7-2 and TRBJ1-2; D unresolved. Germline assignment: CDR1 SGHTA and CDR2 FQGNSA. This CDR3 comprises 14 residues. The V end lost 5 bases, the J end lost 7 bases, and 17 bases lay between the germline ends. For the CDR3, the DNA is TGTGCCAGCAGCCCCCAGACTCTGGGGAGTGGCTACACCTTC. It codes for CASSPQTLGSGYTF.

CDR3 bases: TGTGCCAGCAGCACGGGACAGGGAGGGACTAGCACAGATACGCAGTATTTT. This sequence encodes CASSTGQGGTSTDTQYF. V usage is TRBV5-4 and J usage is TRBJ2-3; 9 positions agree with TRBD1. Unmatched junction bases numbered 9, after V lost 4 bases and J lost 0 bases. The CDR3 spans 17 residues. Germline-derived CDR1 and CDR2 are SGHNT and YYREEE (reference sequence).

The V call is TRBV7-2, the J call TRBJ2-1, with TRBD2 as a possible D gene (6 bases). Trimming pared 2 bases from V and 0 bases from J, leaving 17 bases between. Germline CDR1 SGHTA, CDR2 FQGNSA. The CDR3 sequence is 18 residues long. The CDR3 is CASSLTRDRGVSYNEQFF. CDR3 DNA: TGTGCCAGCAGCTTAACCCGGGACCGCGGGGTCTCCTACAATGAGCAGTTCTTC.

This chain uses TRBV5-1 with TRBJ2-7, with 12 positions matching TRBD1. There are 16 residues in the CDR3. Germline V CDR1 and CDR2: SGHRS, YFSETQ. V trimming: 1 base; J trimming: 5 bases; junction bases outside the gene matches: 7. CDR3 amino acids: CASSLIKGQGADEQYF. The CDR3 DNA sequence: TGCGCCAGCAGCTTGATTAAGGGACAGGGGGCTGACGAGCAGTACTTC.

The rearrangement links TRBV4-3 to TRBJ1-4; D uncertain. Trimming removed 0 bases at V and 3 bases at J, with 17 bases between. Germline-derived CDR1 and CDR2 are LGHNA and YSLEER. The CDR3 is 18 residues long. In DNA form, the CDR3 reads TGCGCCAGCAGCCAAGACCTCCCCCGGGGTAGGGCTAATGAAAAACTGTTTTTT. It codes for CASSQDLPRGRANEKLFF.

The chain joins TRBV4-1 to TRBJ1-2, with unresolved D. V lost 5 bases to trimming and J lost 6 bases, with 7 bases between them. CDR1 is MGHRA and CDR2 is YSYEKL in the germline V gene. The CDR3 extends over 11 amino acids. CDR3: CASSNINGYTF. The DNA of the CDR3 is TGCGCCAGCAGCAACATCAATGGCTACACCTTC.

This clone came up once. CDR3 sequence reads: CASSVYRGDEQYF. The CDR3 bases are TGTGCCAGCAGTGTCTACAGGGGAGACGAGCAGTACTTC. This sequence joins TRBV2 and TRBJ2-7; 7 bases map to TRBD1. Trimming cost V 4 bases and J 5 bases; bases outside gene matches: 5. This CDR3 has 13 residues. CDR1 SNHLY and CDR2 FYNNEI come from the germline V gene.

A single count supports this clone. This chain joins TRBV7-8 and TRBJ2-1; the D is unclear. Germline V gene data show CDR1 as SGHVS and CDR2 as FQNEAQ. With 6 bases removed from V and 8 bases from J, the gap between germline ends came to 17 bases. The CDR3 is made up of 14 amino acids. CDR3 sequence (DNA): TGTGCCAGCAGTTTACCAGGCTGGCCCGATGAGCAGTTCTTC. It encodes CASSLPGWPDEQFF.

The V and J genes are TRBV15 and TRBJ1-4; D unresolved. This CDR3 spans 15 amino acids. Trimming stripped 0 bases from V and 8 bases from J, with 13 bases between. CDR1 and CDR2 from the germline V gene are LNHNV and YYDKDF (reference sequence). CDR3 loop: CATSRDGVRGEKLFF. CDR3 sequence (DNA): TGTGCCACCAGCAGAGACGGTGTCCGAGGGGAAAAACTGTTTTTT.

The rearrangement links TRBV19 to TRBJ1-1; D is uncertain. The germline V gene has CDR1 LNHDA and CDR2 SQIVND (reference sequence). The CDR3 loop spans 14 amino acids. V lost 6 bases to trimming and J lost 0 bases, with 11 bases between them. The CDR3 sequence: CASSESGMNTEAFF. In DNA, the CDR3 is TGTGCCAGTAGCGAATCTGGGATGAACACTGAAGCTTTCTTT.

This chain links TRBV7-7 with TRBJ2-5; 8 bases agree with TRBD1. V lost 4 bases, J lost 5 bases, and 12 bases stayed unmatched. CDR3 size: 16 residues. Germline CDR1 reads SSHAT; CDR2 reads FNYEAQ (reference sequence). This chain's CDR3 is CASSSGTGGVSETQYF. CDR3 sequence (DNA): TGTGCCAGCAGCTCCGGGACAGGTGGGGTTTCGGAGACCCAGTACTTC.

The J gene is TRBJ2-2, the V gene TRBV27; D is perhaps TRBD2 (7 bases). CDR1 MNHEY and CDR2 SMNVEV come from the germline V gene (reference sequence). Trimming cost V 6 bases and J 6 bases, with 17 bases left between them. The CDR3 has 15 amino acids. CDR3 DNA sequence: TGTGCCAGCAGGGCGGGGGCAGGGGCCGCCGGGGAGCTGTTTTTT. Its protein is CASRAGAGAAGELFF.

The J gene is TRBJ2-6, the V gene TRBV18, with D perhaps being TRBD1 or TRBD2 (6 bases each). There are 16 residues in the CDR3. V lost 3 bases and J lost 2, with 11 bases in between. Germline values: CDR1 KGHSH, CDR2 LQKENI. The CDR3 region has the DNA TGTGCCAGCTCACCGTTGGAGGGGGCTGGGGCCAACGTCCTGACTTTC. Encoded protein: CASSPLEGAGANVLTF.

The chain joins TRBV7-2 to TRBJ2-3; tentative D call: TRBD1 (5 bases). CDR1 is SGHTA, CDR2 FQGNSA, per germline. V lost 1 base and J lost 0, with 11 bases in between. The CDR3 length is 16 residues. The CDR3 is CASSLGGAESTDTQYF. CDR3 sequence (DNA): TGTGCCAGCAGCTTAGGTGGGGCGGAGAGCACAGATACGCAGTATTTT.

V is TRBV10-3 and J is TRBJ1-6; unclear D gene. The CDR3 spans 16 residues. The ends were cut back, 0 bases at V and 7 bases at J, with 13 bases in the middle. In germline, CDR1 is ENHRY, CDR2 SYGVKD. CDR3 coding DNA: TGTGCCATCAGTGAGTCAGACTCGAAGCAGAATTCACCCCTCCACTTT. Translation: CAISESDSKQNSPLHF.

The CDR3 here is CASSPAGLQAYEQYF. The CDR3 DNA sequence: TGTGCCAGCAGCCCGGCGGGACTCCAGGCCTACGAGCAGTACTTC. J is TRBJ2-7 and V is TRBV7-2; D perhaps matches TRBD2 (6 bases). This CDR3 is 15 amino acids long. Germline V gene sequence: CDR1 SGHTA, CDR2 FQGNSA. Trimming removed 5 bases from V and 2 bases from J, with 16 bases in between.